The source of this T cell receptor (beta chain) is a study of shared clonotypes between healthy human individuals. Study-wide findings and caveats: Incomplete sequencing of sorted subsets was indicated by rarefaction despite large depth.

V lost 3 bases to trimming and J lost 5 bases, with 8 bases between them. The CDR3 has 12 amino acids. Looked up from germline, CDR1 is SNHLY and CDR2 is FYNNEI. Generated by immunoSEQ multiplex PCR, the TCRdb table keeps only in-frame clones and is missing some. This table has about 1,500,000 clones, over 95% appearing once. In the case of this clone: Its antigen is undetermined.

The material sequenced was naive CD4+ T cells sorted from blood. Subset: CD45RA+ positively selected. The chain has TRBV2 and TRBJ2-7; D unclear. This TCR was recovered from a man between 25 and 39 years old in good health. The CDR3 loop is CASSEAPHEQYF. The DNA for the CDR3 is TGTGCCAGCAGTGAGGCTCCCCACGAGCAGTACTTC.